These T cell receptor beta chains were read from a single sample in a study of early T cells in non-severe SARS-CoV-2 infection. TCRdb reprocessed the 5' RACE reads with MiXCR, giving one entry per CDR3 protein. The sample includes 100,000 to 150,000 distinct CDR3 sequences, around 14% of them seen just once. Sequenced sample: whole blood. These TCRs come from an adult who was a healthcare worker with PCR-confirmed SARS-CoV-2 infection or an uninfected control (not recorded which). The CDR3 runs from the conserved cysteine through the conserved F or W. A D gene is named only where the DNA matches it firmly. Clone size, where shown, is once, few, many, or a class for clones that have expanded.

j_call clone_size v_call d_call cdr3_nt cdr3_aa
TRBJ2-7 many TRBV4-1 . TGCGCCAGCAGCCAAGATTATTCCGGGGGGCCTACCCGCTACGAGCAGTACTTC CASSQDYSGGPTRYEQYF
TRBJ1-3 few TRBV5-1 . TGCGCCAGCAGCTTGGGACCTGACCCCGGAAACACCATATATTTT CASSLGPDPGNTIYF
TRBJ1-1 few TRBV12-3/TRBV12-4 . TGTGCCAGCAGTCCCGGACCGGCCTCTGAAGCTTTCTTT CASSPGPASEAFF
TRBJ2-1 . TRBV29-1 TRBD2 TGCAGCGCCGGACTAGCGGGGGCCGACAATGAGCAGTTCTTC CSAGLAGADNEQFF
TRBJ2-4 many TRBV2 . TGTGCCAGCAGTGAAGTGGGGGTAGCCAAAAAAAACATTCAGTACTTC CASSEVGVAKKNIQYF
TRBJ1-6 . TRBV5-8 . TGTGCCAGCACCCCAACAGGGCGGGGCCGGGAATCCCTCCACTTT CASTPTGRGRESLHF
TRBJ2-7 . TRBV2 TRBD2 TGTGCCAGCAAGCGGGAAGGTTCTTCCTACGAGCAGTACTTC CASKREGSSYEQYF
TRBJ2-3 . TRBV19 . TGTGCCAGTAGTGTAGGGACGGGTCTCACGGATACGCAGTATTTT CASSVGTGLTDTQYF
TRBJ1-2 . TRBV7-9 TRBD1 TGTGCCAGCAGCCTCTCCGGGGACAGGGTTTTAGATGGCTACACCTTC CASSLSGDRVLDGYTF
TRBJ1-2 many TRBV30 . TGTGCCTGGAGTGTAGAGGCGAACTATGGCTACACCTTC CAWSVEANYGYTF
TRBJ2-3 few TRBV7-9 . TGTGCCAGCAGCGGCCCTCTGGATTTCCCGTATTTT CASSGPLDFPYF
TRBJ2-6 few TRBV7-9 TRBD1 TGTGCCAGCAGCGACGGGACAGGCGGGGCCAACGTCCTGACTTTC CASSDGTGGANVLTF
TRBJ2-7 . TRBV20-1 TRBD1 TGCAGTGCTGGAACAGGGGTGCCCTACGAGCAGTACTTC CSAGTGVPYEQYF
TRBJ1-6 few TRBV4-2 . TGTGCCAGCAGCCAAGAATCGGTGACAGAGGGGAATTCACCCCTCCACTTT CASSQESVTEGNSPLHF
TRBJ2-1 many TRBV20-1 . TGCAGTGCAACCTCAGGGACTTATAGGAATGAGCAGTTCTTC CSATSGTYRNEQFF
TRBJ1-2 few TRBV19 TRBD1 TGTGCCAGTAGCTCCCCAGGGGGCAGGCTGGAGATTTTTGGCTACACCTTC CASSSPGGRLEIFGYTF
TRBJ1-1 . TRBV20-1 TRBD1 TGCAGTGCTAGAGTCGGGACAGCCACTGAAGCTTTCTTT CSARVGTATEAFF
TRBJ1-5 many TRBV7-6 . TGTGCCAGCAGCCAACAGGAAAATCAGCCCCAGCATTTT CASSQQENQPQHF
TRBJ2-2 few TRBV11-2 TRBD2 TGTGCCAGCAGCTTCACTAGCGGGGGGGAGGCCGGGGAGCTGTTTTTT CASSFTSGGEAGELFF
TRBJ1-3 . TRBV7-9 . TGTGCCAGCAGCCCGGAGGGATTCTCTGGAAACACCATATATTTT CASSPEGFSGNTIYF
TRBJ1-1 . TRBV12-3/TRBV12-4 . TGTGCCAGCACCCGACGTATGCCCCACACTGAAGCTTTCTTT CASTRRMPHTEAFF
TRBJ2-5 . TRBV29-1 . TGCAGCGCCCTAGTGGGGTCCGAGACCCAGTACTTC CSALVGSETQYF
TRBJ1-2 many TRBV29-1 TRBD1 TGCAGCGTTTCCGGGACAGGGAACTATGGCTACACCTTC CSVSGTGNYGYTF
TRBJ2-1 few TRBV5-1 TRBD1 TGCGCCAGCAGTCCCGGGACAGGGTCCTACAATGAGCAGTTCTTC CASSPGTGSYNEQFF
TRBJ1-2 few TRBV3-1 TRBD1 TGTGCCAGCAGCCCCCTGGAGGGGGCTGGTGGCTACACCTTC CASSPLEGAGGYTF
TRBJ1-2 . TRBV6-1 . TGTGCCAGCAGTGAAGCACAGGGTCCTGGCTACACCTTC CASSEAQGPGYTF
TRBJ1-1 few TRBV2 . TGTGCCAGCAGTTCGACAGGAACGGTCCCTGAAGCTTTCTTT CASSSTGTVPEAFF
TRBJ1-2 few TRBV30 . TGTGCCTGGAGTAGCTGGGGGGAAACGAATGGCTACACCTTC CAWSSWGETNGYTF
TRBJ2-4 few TRBV2 . TGTGCCAGCTCTTCTTTGGGCATTCAGTACTTC CASSSLGIQYF
TRBJ2-3 . TRBV19 TRBD1 TGTGCCAGTAGTCCGGGACAGGGGAAGCCAGATACGCAGTATTTT CASSPGQGKPDTQYF
TRBJ2-3 few TRBV5-8 . TGTGCCAGCCCATTTTTCCCGGGGGCCAAGGACACAGATACGCAGTATTTT CASPFFPGAKDTDTQYF
TRBJ2-2 many TRBV5-1 . TGCGCCAGCAGCTTGGAAGCAGCTCGGAACGGGGAGCTGTTTTTT CASSLEAARNGELFF
TRBJ1-5 . TRBV20-1 TRBD1 TGCAGTGCTAGGGACAGGGTAAATAGCAATCAGCCCCAGCATTTT CSARDRVNSNQPQHF
TRBJ2-1 . TRBV11-3 . TGTGCCAGCAGCCCAGGGGGAGCGGGGAGCTCCTACAATGAGCAGTTCTTC CASSPGGAGSSYNEQFF
TRBJ1-1 . TRBV3-1 . TGTGCCAGCGGGCTAGGGGCGAACACTGAAGCTTTCTTT CASGLGANTEAFF
TRBJ1-1 few TRBV5-4 . TGTGTCAGCAGCTTGGGGCACCTGAACACTGAAGCTTTCTTT CVSSLGHLNTEAFF
TRBJ2-2 few TRBV20-1 . TGCAGTGCTAGACAGGGGACGAACACCGGGGAGCTGTTTTTT CSARQGTNTGELFF
TRBJ2-7 . TRBV25-1 TRBD1 TGTGCCAGCGGCCAAGACAGGGATGGCGTGCAGTACTTC CASGQDRDGVQYF
TRBJ2-7 . TRBV7-2 TRBD2 TGTGCCAGCAGCTTAGCGGGACTAGCCGCCGAGCAGTACTTC CASSLAGLAAEQYF
TRBJ2-2 . TRBV6-1 . TGTGCCAGCAGTACGGACTCAACGGGCGGGGAGCTGTTTTTT CASSTDSTGGELFF
TRBJ1-6 . TRBV29-1 . TGCAGCGTGGCCTACAGGTCAAAGGGGGTCTCCTATAATTCACCCCTCCACTTT CSVAYRSKGVSYNSPLHF
TRBJ1-1 few TRBV18 . TGTGCCAGCTCACCGAGTCAGGACACTGAAGCTTTCTTT CASSPSQDTEAFF
TRBJ2-1 few TRBV5-1 TRBD1 TGCGCCAGCAGCTACAGGGGAATCGAGGTCAATGAGCAGTTCTTC CASSYRGIEVNEQFF
TRBJ1-2 . TRBV6-5 TRBD1 TGTGCCAGCAGGGGGACAGGGGGTCTCTATGGCTACACCTTC CASRGTGGLYGYTF
TRBJ2-5 few TRBV19 TRBD2 TGTGCCAGTAGTATAGGCGCGGGGGACCAAGAGACCCAGTACTTC CASSIGAGDQETQYF
TRBJ2-5 few TRBV7-9 . TGTGCCAGCAGCTTTGACTTACCAGAGACCCAGTACTTC CASSFDLPETQYF
TRBJ2-3 many TRBV2 . TGTGCCACCCGACTAGGAGGCACAGATACGCAGTATTTT CATRLGGTDTQYF
TRBJ2-5 . TRBV10-3 . TGTGCCATCAGTGAGTCGGGACCAAAAGAGACCCAGTACTTC CAISESGPKETQYF
TRBJ2-3 . TRBV9 . TGTGCCAGCAGCCCGAGAAGGGGGGCCACAGATACGCAGTATTTT CASSPRRGATDTQYF
TRBJ2-7 . TRBV5-1 TRBD1 TGCGCCAGCAGCTTGAGGGGGACAGGGGTTAAAGGCGAGCAGTACTTC CASSLRGTGVKGEQYF
TRBJ2-3 . TRBV7-9 . TGTGCCAGCAGCTTAGATCGGGATACGCAGTATTTT CASSLDRDTQYF
TRBJ1-4 few TRBV7-9 . TGTGCCAGCAGCTTACAGGCAGGAGGAACGGGCGAAAAACTGTTTTTT CASSLQAGGTGEKLFF
TRBJ2-3 . TRBV5-1 TRBD1 TGCGCCAGCAGCTTGGGACAGGGCCTTGATACGCAGTATTTT CASSLGQGLDTQYF
TRBJ2-1 few TRBV5-4 TRBD2 TGTGCCAGCAGCTTGGGTCGCGGGGGGGCTTACAATGAGCAGTTCTTC CASSLGRGGAYNEQFF
TRBJ2-1 . TRBV5-1 TRBD2 TGCGCCAGCAGCACGGGACTAGCGGGGGACTCCTACAATGAGCAGTTCTTC CASSTGLAGDSYNEQFF
TRBJ2-7 . TRBV4-1 TRBD2 TGCGCCAGCAGCCAAGATTTGGCGGGGGGCCTCTACGAGCAGTACTTC CASSQDLAGGLYEQYF
TRBJ2-3 . TRBV12-3/TRBV12-4 . TGTGCCAGCAGTAACACGAGGGGTACAGATGCGCAGTATTTT CASSNTRGTDAQYF
TRBJ2-1 few TRBV20-1 TRBD2 TGCAGTGCTAGAGATTCGGCTAGCGGGGGCCATGAGCAGTTCTTC CSARDSASGGHEQFF
TRBJ2-4 . TRBV7-9 . TGTGCCAGCAGCTCCACCGGCGGTGGCATTCAGTACTTC CASSSTGGGIQYF